These 21 T cell receptor beta chains originate from one sample sequenced in a study of T-cell reconstitution after alpha-beta-depleted transplantation in children. Preparation of the TCRbeta library involved a method that used unique molecular identifiers. From the PCR reads, TCRdb called clonotypes with MiXCR, one entry per CDR3 protein. The sample shows 500,000 or so distinct CDR3 sequences, 32% of them seen only once. Sequencing was performed on PBMCs from the stem cell graft donor, taken from the stem cell graft. The receptors stem from a human donor who donated a stem cell graft to a child with aplastic anemia.

J is TRBJ2-7 and V is TRBV5-6, with 12 positions matching TRBD2. Germline loops: CDR1 SGHDT, CDR2 YYEEEE. V lost 4 bases, J lost 3 bases, and 5 bases stayed unmatched. The CDR3 contains 15 residues. Here the CDR3 DNA reads TGTGCCAGCAGCCGGCCGGGACTAGCGGGCTACGAGCAGTACTTC. Translating it yields CASSRPGLAGYEQYF. Using reference TRBV5-6 and TRBJ2-7 for the parts outside the CDR3, the full variable domain is DAGVTQSPTHLIKTRGQQVTLRCSPKSGHDTVSWYQQALGQGPQFIFQYYEEEERQRGNFPDRFSGHQFPNYSSELNVNALLLGDSALYLCASSRPGLAGYEQYFGPGTRLTVT.

This chain uses TRBV7-2 with TRBJ2-1, with 10 bases that match TRBD2. Germline CDR1 reads SGHTA; CDR2 reads FQGNSA. Trimming cost V 2 bases and J 6 bases; bases outside gene matches: 7. The CDR3 runs 16 residues. The CDR3 reads CASSLLLAGVSNEQFF. The CDR3 DNA reads as TGTGCCAGCAGCTTACTTCTAGCGGGAGTGAGCAATGAGCAGTTCTTC.

There are a few counts of this clonotype. The chain joins TRBV12-3 or TRBV12-4 to TRBJ1-1; tentatively, D is TRBD1 (5 bases). The V end was cut by 5 bases, the J end by 4 bases, with 14 bases between. The CDR3 sequence is 14 residues long. The CDR3 bases are TGTGCCAGCAGTGGAACGGGACCTACCACTGAAGCTTTCTTT. Translating it yields CASSGTGPTTEAFF.

The chain links TRBV7-3 to TRBJ2-1, with D unclear. Germline lookup yields CDR1 SGHTA and CDR2 FQGTGA. The CDR3 spans 14 residues. Deletions cut 0 bases from V and 8 bases from J, with 11 bases between. The CDR3 coding sequence is TGTGCCAGCAGCTTAACGGCCCACTTGGATGAGCAGTTCTTC. Its protein product is CASSLTAHLDEQFF. The full variable domain, rest sourced from reference TRBV7-3 and TRBJ2-1, is GAGVSQTPSNKVTEKGKYVELRCDPISGHTALYWYRQSLGQGPEFLIYFQGTGAADDSGLPNDRFFAVRPEGSVSTLKIQRTERGDSAVYLCASSLTAHLDEQFFGPGTRLTVL.

This clonotype was detected a few times. The rearrangement joins TRBV28 to TRBJ2-3; the match to TRBD2 covers 8 bases. Germline V gene data show CDR1 as MDHEN and CDR2 as SYDVKM. This CDR3 is 17 amino acids long. V gave up 2 bases and J gave up 2 bases; unmatched junction bases: 9. The CDR3 is CASSLVTSEGSTDTQYF. The CDR3, as DNA: TGTGCCAGCAGTTTAGTGACTAGCGAGGGTTCCACAGATACGCAGTATTTT.

This clonotype occurred many times. This chain uses TRBV11-2 with TRBJ2-7; a weak D match, TRBD1 (5 bases). V was cut by 6 bases and J by 9 bases, with 21 bases left in between. CDR3 length: 14 amino acids. Germline CDR1 SGHAT, CDR2 FQNNGV. DNA for the CDR3: TGTGCCAGCAGTTACTCCGGGCAGGGCAGTCCGCAGTACTTC. It is translated as CASSYSGQGSPQYF.

This clonotype has more than one count but fewer than ten. The gene calls are TRBV20-1 and TRBJ1-2, with 8 bases aligning to TRBD1. J was trimmed by 6 bases and V by 6 bases; bases with no gene match: 12. Germline V gives CDR1 DFQATT, CDR2 SNEGSKA (reference sequence). The CDR3 has 14 residues. The CDR3 region is CSAPPQGAWNGYTF. The CDR3 DNA follows: TGCAGTGCGCCCCCCCAGGGGGCATGGAATGGCTACACCTTC.

This rearrangement joins TRBV7-9 to TRBJ2-7; tentatively, D is TRBD1 (5 bases). V dropped 1 base and J dropped 6 bases, with 10 bases sitting between them. CDR1 SEHNR and CDR2 FQNEAQ come from the germline V gene (reference sequence). The CDR3 spans 13 residues. The CDR3 DNA follows: TGTGCCAGCAGCTTAGAGGGGCTAGGCGAGCAGTACGTC. Its translation: CASSLEGLGEQYV.

A few counts support this clonotype. The gene calls are TRBV20-1 and TRBJ2-6; D possibly corresponds to TRBD2 (6 bases). The CDR3 runs 15 residues. V lost 3 bases, J lost 0 bases, and 9 bases lay in between. CDR1 DFQATT and CDR2 SNEGSKA come from the germline V gene (reference sequence). CDR3 sequence (DNA): TGCAGTGCTAGTAACGGGGGCTCTGGGGCCAACGTCCTGACTTTC. It codes for CSASNGGSGANVLTF.

V usage is TRBV11-2 and J usage is TRBJ2-3, with 10 positions matching TRBD2. In germline, CDR1 is SGHAT, CDR2 FQNNGV. The CDR3 length is 18 residues. The V segment lost 5 bases and the J segment 0 bases; nucleotides outside the gene matches: 11. The CDR3 bases are TGTGCCAGCAGCGCCCCAAGGACTAGCGGCGGTAGCACAGATACGCAGTATTTT. This gives the protein CASSAPRTSGGSTDTQYF.

This clonotype was observed a few times. This chain joins TRBV18 and TRBJ2-7, with TRBD1 as a possible D gene (6 bases). The germline V and J ends were trimmed by 1 base and 0 bases, with 13 bases remaining between them. The germline gives CDR1 KGHSH, CDR2 LQKENI. The CDR3 is made up of 16 amino acids. The CDR3 sequence: CASSPLSDSSSYEQYF. The CDR3 DNA reads TGTGCCAGCTCACCACTCTCGGACAGCAGCTCCTACGAGCAGTACTTC.

This clonotype was observed a handful of times. This sequence joins TRBV20-1 and TRBJ2-4, with 7 bases aligning to TRBD1. In germline, CDR1 is DFQATT, CDR2 SNEGSKA (reference sequence). V lost 4 bases to trimming and J lost 3 bases; unmatched junction nucleotides: 3. The CDR3 is made up of 13 amino acids. The CDR3 spells CSATTGVKNIQYF. In nucleotides, the CDR3 is TGCAGTGCTACCACAGGGGTCAAAAACATTCAGTACTTC.

The CDR3 protein is CATSASGQGASTDTQYF. The DNA for the CDR3 is TGTGCCACCAGTGCCTCAGGACAGGGGGCCTCCACAGATACGCAGTATTTT. The gene calls are TRBV24-1 and TRBJ2-3, with TRBD1 matching over 11 bases. The CDR3 has 17 residues. CDR1 KGHDR and CDR2 SFDVKD come from the germline V gene. V lost 5 bases and J lost 2; bases outside the gene matches: 8.

This clonotype was picked up a small number of times. The gene calls are TRBV5-1 and TRBJ2-3; D not resolved. This CDR3 comprises 12 residues. Germline values: CDR1 SGHRS, CDR2 YFSETQ. V was pared by 2 bases and J by 5 bases, with 6 bases between. The CDR3 region is CASSFQGDTQYF. Written as DNA, the CDR3 is TGCGCCAGCAGCTTTCAAGGAGATACGCAGTATTTT.

In this sample, this clonotype turned up a few times. The gene calls are TRBV28 and TRBJ2-3, with D perhaps matching TRBD1 or TRBD2 (5 bases each). CDR1 is MDHEN, CDR2 SYDVKM, per germline. The CDR3 is made up of 13 amino acids. The ends were cut back, 5 bases at V and 4 bases at J, with 10 bases in the middle. CDR3 nucleotide sequence: TGTGCCAGCAGTCTCCAGGGAGCAGATACGCAGTATTTT. Amino acid sequence: CASSLQGADTQYF.

The chain recombines TRBV5-4 with TRBJ1-4; 9 nucleotides line up with TRBD1. V was pared by 2 bases and J by 9 bases, with 5 bases of the junction left unmatched. The CDR3 runs 14 residues. Per germline, CDR1 SGHNT and CDR2 YYREEE (reference sequence). The CDR3 DNA reads TGTGCCAGCAGCTTAGGGACAGGGAGGAAAAAACTGTTTTTT. This gives the protein CASSLGTGRKKLFF.

The rearrangement joins TRBV5-1 to TRBJ2-1, with 7 nucleotides matching TRBD2. J lost 3 bases, V lost 3 bases, and 9 bases had no gene match. This CDR3 contains 16 residues. Germline V gene sequence: CDR1 SGHRS, CDR2 YFSETQ. The CDR3 bases are TGCGCCAGCAGCTCTTTAGCGGGTGCTGGCTACAATGAGCAGTTCTTC. Protein sequence: CASSSLAGAGYNEQFF.

This clonotype has more than one count but fewer than ten. V usage is TRBV29-1 and J usage is TRBJ1-1; no definite D call. V shed 7 bases and J shed 5 bases, with 11 bases lying between them. This CDR3 region has 11 residues. The germline V gene encodes CDR1 SQVTM and CDR2 ANQGSEA. This CDR3 reads CSGRLRTEAFF. The CDR3 bases are TGCAGCGGCCGACTTAGAACTGAAGCTTTCTTT.

V is TRBV5-5 and J is TRBJ2-7, with a tentative D call TRBD2 (6 bases). Germline V CDR1 and CDR2: SGHKS, YYEKEE (reference sequence). Trimming stripped 1 base from V and 5 bases from J, with 19 bases between. The CDR3 is 16 amino acids. In DNA form, the CDR3 reads TGTGCCAGCAGCTTGACTCAAGGCGGAGGGCAGGACGAGCAGTACTTC. It encodes CASSLTQGGGQDEQYF.

The V and J genes are TRBV20-1 and TRBJ2-1; 7 nucleotides agree with TRBD2. V gave up 5 bases and J gave up 7 bases; unmatched junction bases: 11. The CDR3 consists of 14 residues. The germline V gene has CDR1 DFQATT and CDR2 SNEGSKA (reference sequence). In nucleotides, the CDR3 is TGCAGTGCTGGAAGCGGGAAGGGTGCAAATGAGCAGTTCTTC. Protein: CSAGSGKGANEQFF.

This clonotype was seen more than once but under ten times. The chain couples TRBV20-1 to TRBJ1-3; D is perhaps TRBD1 (5 bases). The CDR3 runs to 13 residues. Trimming left V 6 bases short and J 8 bases short, with 17 bases between. From germline, CDR1 is DFQATT and CDR2 SNEGSKA (reference sequence). For the CDR3, the DNA is TGCAGTGCCAGGGCAGTACCGGGAGACACCATATATTTT. It translates to CSARAVPGDTIYF.